This is a list of T cell receptor beta chains from one sample in a study of Ad26.COV2.S vaccination and SARS-CoV-2 variants. Assay: immunoSEQ multiplex PCR; the TCRdb copy retains only in-frame clones and omits some. This table holds 380,000 or so clones, 86% found once. Here the sequenced sample was peripheral blood, taken in a trial of Ad26.COV2.S vaccine versus placebo. The receptor source for this set is a person between 18 and 65 years old who received the Ad26.COV2.S COVID-19 vaccine or a placebo. Each CDR3 is given with its conserved first and last residue. Each record gives: V gene, CDR3 protein.

v_gene: TRBV2
CDR3aa: CASSDNPPTDTQYF

v_gene: TRBV6-5
CDR3aa: CASSFTGQGNYNEQFF

v_gene: TRBV4-1
CDR3aa: CASSQGGLGEKLFF

v_gene: TRBV11-3
CDR3aa: CASSWTANTEAFF

v_gene: TRBV7-2
CDR3aa: CASSLSFGGEETQYF

v_gene: TRBV25-1
CDR3aa: CASGQLGSYEQYF

v_gene: TRBV7-9
CDR3aa: CASSGRGASTDTQYF

v_gene: TRBV28
CDR3aa: CASSPRDQGIYGYTF

v_gene: TRBV11-2
CDR3aa: CASSLSGGNTEAFF

v_gene: TRBV4-1
CDR3aa: CASSQEAAIYEQYF

v_gene: TRBV10-3
CDR3aa: CAIRTQVTDTQYF

v_gene: TRBV7-9
CDR3aa: CASSLASTPNNEQFF

v_gene: TRBV4-2
CDR3aa: CASSQEGTSGHNEQFF

v_gene: TRBV24-1
CDR3aa: CATSDSGGPHNEQFF

v_gene: TRBV6-2/TRBV6-3
CDR3aa: CASSSLKVTERAGNQPQHF

v_gene: TRBV24-1
CDR3aa: CATSESTAADTQYF

v_gene: TRBV5-1
CDR3aa: CASSGTSGVYEQYF

v_gene: TRBV2
CDR3aa: CASSMAASYEQYF

v_gene: TRBV19
CDR3aa: CASSLSSGTGVYEQYF

v_gene: TRBV14
CDR3aa: CASSQYIGTEAFF

v_gene: TRBV3-1/TRBV3-2
CDR3aa: CASSQILSTDTQYF

v_gene: TRBV5-1
CDR3aa: CASSPTDRDNSPLHF

v_gene: TRBV15
CDR3aa: CATPQGQSSYEQYF

v_gene: TRBV19
CDR3aa: CASSIYEMGEQYF

v_gene: TRBV28
CDR3aa: CASSIQGGQPQHF

v_gene: TRBV2
CDR3aa: CASRPSGGTDTQYF

v_gene: TRBV7-6
CDR3aa: CASSSRGLAAATGELFF

v_gene: TRBV7-2
CDR3aa: CASSFTGSPLHF